This entry concerns a single T cell receptor (beta chain). The sample comes from a study of CD8 T cells in Susac syndrome. High-throughput TCR beta sequencing covered peripheral CD8+ and CD4+ T cells. Multiple sclerosis controls were treatment-naive patients with stable or active relapsing-remitting disease. The length of the CDR3 is 16 residues. Germline V CDR1 and CDR2: DFQATT, SNEGSKA (reference sequence). The ends were cut back, 0 bases at V and 3 bases at J, with 15 bases in the middle. The RNA input was roughly 0.45 to 1 ug, and it was reverse transcribed with random hexamers. TCR beta CDR3 was amplified by immunoSEQ multiplex PCR. This amplification extended across 54 Vbeta and 13 Jbeta segments. TCRdb reanalysed the immunoSEQ multiplex PCR reads using MiXCR and keeps one entry per CDR3 protein. The table includes approximately 300,000 distinct CDR3 sequences, roughly 90% detected once.

The chain employs TRBV20-1 and TRBJ1-5; D gene unclear. The clonotype was recovered from a human donor with multiple sclerosis. The sample taken for sequencing was CD8+ T cells from PBMCs. The CDR3 DNA is TGCAGTGCTAGAGATCAATCTCCCAGACACAATCAGCCCCAGCATTTT. It codes for CSARDQSPRHNQPQHF.